This is a list of T cell receptor beta chains from one sample in a study of cytomegalovirus exposure and HLA in healthy donors. TCRdb's copy holds only in-frame clones and misses some; the assay was immunoSEQ multiplex PCR. The record lists approximately 170,000 clones, of which the ten most abundant hold 0.7% to 0.8%. Sequencing used PBMCs. The receptors stem from a woman under 30 in good health and CMV-seropositive. The CDR3 runs from the conserved cysteine through the conserved F or W. A D gene is named only where the DNA matches it firmly.

CDR3aa	CDR3nt	v_gene	d_gene	j_gene
CASSLTGETEAFF	TGCGCCAGCAGCTTGACAGGAGAGACTGAAGCTTTCTTT	TRBV5-1	.	TRBJ1-1
CSVGREGVNTGELFF	TGCAGCGTTGGCAGGGAAGGGGTGAACACCGGGGAGCTGTTTTTT	TRBV29-1	.	TRBJ2-2
CASSRGRGLNTGELFF	TGTGCCAGTAGTAGGGGGCGCGGGTTAAACACCGGGGAGCTGTTTTTT	TRBV19	.	TRBJ2-2
CASSRRTGGDTEAFF	TGTGCCAGCAGCCGTAGGACAGGGGGGGACACTGAAGCTTTCTTT	TRBV7-2	TRBD1	TRBJ1-1
CASSPPDRETQYF	TGTGCCAGCTCACCACCCGATCGGGAGACCCAGTACTTC	TRBV18	.	TRBJ2-5
CASSSFGYGYTF	TGTGCCAGCAGCTCCTTCGGCTATGGCTACACCTTC	TRBV4-2	.	TRBJ1-2
CPSSIARSQPQHF	TGTCCCAGTAGTATCGCCCGGAGTCAGCCCCAGCATTTT	TRBV19	.	TRBJ1-5
CASSLSKASGAFYEQYF	TGTGCCAGCAGTTTATCGAAAGCTAGCGGGGCCTTCTACGAGCAGTACTTC	TRBV27	TRBD2	TRBJ2-7
CASSRTSGGYDTQYF	TGTGCCAGCAGTCGGACTAGCGGGGGGTACGATACGCAGTATTTT	TRBV6-5	TRBD2	TRBJ2-3
CASSARDSPLHF	TGTGCCAGTAGCGCGAGGGATTCACCCCTCCACTTT	TRBV19	.	TRBJ1-6
CASSDSRDRGIEAFF	TGTGCCAGCAGTGACTCTCGGGACAGGGGCATTGAAGCTTTCTTT	TRBV2	TRBD1	TRBJ1-1
CASGFQGFNQPQHF	TGTGCTAGTGGTTTCCAGGGCTTTAATCAGCCCCAGCATTTT	TRBV12-5	.	TRBJ1-5
CASTPDSYEQYF	TGTGCCAGCACCCCAGATTCCTACGAGCAGTACTTC	TRBV2	.	TRBJ2-7
CASSPAPGVNSPLHF	TGCGCCAGCAGCCCAGCCCCGGGAGTTAATTCACCCCTCCACTTT	TRBV5-1	.	TRBJ1-6
CASSSGAGNTIYF	TGTGCCAGCAGTTCTGGGGCAGGAAACACCATATATTTT	TRBV11-2	.	TRBJ1-3
CASRGTSGSEQYF	TGTGCCAGCAGGGGGACTAGCGGGAGCGAGCAGTACTTC	TRBV6-5	TRBD2	TRBJ2-7
CASSLGVGLNTEAFF	TGCGCCAGCAGCTTGGGGGTGGGGCTGAACACTGAAGCTTTCTTT	TRBV5-1	.	TRBJ1-1
CASSISSGRIGELFF	TGTGCCAGCAGCATCTCTAGCGGGAGGATCGGGGAGCTGTTTTTT	TRBV5-6	TRBD2	TRBJ2-2
CASTGSTRDRINQPQHF	TGTGCCAGTACCGGGTCAACACGGGACAGGATCAATCAGCCCCAGCATTTT	TRBV19	TRBD1	TRBJ1-5
CASSFRVGGDGNTIYF	TGTGCCAGCAGCTTCCGTGTTGGAGGTGATGGAAACACCATATATTTT	TRBV11-3	.	TRBJ1-3
CSVERGRGDPYEQYF	TGCAGCGTTGAAAGGGGCAGGGGGGACCCCTACGAGCAGTACTTC	TRBV29-1	.	TRBJ2-7
CASSLGFSAGELFF	TGTGCCAGCAGCTTAGGGTTTAGCGCCGGGGAGCTGTTTTTT	TRBV7-2	.	TRBJ2-2
CSAINHPKLENSPLHF	TGCAGCGCCATCAACCACCCCAAGCTCGAAAATTCACCCCTCCACTTT	TRBV29-1	.	TRBJ1-6
CASSLAGAETQYF	TGTGCCAGCAGCCTAGCGGGAGCGGAGACCCAGTACTTC	TRBV6-1	TRBD2	TRBJ2-5
CASKEGNTEAFF	TGTGCCAGCAAGGAGGGGAACACTGAAGCTTTCTTT	TRBV2	.	TRBJ1-1
CASSGMANRDGYTF	TGTGCCAGCAGCGGGATGGCCAACAGGGACGGCTACACCTTC	TRBV6-5	.	TRBJ1-2
CASSSTGTSNYGYTF	TGTGCCAGCAGCAGTACCGGGACAAGTAACTATGGCTACACCTTC	TRBV4-2	.	TRBJ1-2
CATSRESRGGDEQFF	TGTGCCACCAGCAGAGAATCCCGGGGGGGAGATGAGCAGTTCTTC	TRBV15	TRBD2	TRBJ2-1
CAWSVSSGNTIYF	TGTGCCTGGAGCGTCAGCTCTGGAAACACCATATATTTT	TRBV30	.	TRBJ1-3
CASSLTYSYEQYF	TGTGCCAGCAGCCTCACCTACTCCTACGAGCAGTACTTC	TRBV7-2	.	TRBJ2-7
CASSPRTGVRTGELFF	TGTGCCAGCAGTCCCAGGACAGGGGTGAGGACCGGGGAGCTGTTTTTT	TRBV27	TRBD1	TRBJ2-2
CATSRFSPSGRANEQFF	TGTGCCACCAGCAGGTTCTCCCCTAGCGGGAGAGCCAATGAGCAGTTCTTC	TRBV15	TRBD2	TRBJ2-1
CASSGGGARTDTQYF	TGCGCCAGCAGCGGCGGGGGGGCCCGCACAGATACGCAGTATTTT	TRBV5-1	TRBD2	TRBJ2-3
CASSQTSDNEQFF	TGCGCCAGCAGCCAGACTAGCGACAATGAGCAGTTCTTC	TRBV5-1	TRBD2	TRBJ2-1
CASSLETGNYGYTF	TGTGCCAGCAGCTTAGAGACAGGGAACTATGGCTACACCTTC	TRBV5-6	TRBD1	TRBJ1-2
CASSLSTVQETQYF	TGTGCCAGCAGCTTATCAACAGTCCAAGAGACCCAGTACTTC	TRBV7-9	.	TRBJ2-5
CASSAGGGTDTQYF	TGTGCCAGCAGCGCTGGGGGGGGCACAGATACGCAGTATTTT	TRBV5-6	TRBD2	TRBJ2-3
CASSYSPGLVTGELFF	TGTGCCAGCAGTTACTCCCCGGGACTAGTGACCGGGGAGCTGTTTTTT	TRBV6-5	TRBD2	TRBJ2-2
CASSLPLGLAGGGATETQYF	TGTGCCAGCAGCTTGCCCCTAGGGCTAGCGGGGGGCGGGGCCACAGAGACCCAGTACTTC	TRBV5-4	TRBD2	TRBJ2-5
CASSAGQATEQYF	TGTGCCAGCAGCGCGGGACAGGCTACCGAGCAGTACTTC	TRBV5-6	TRBD1	TRBJ2-7
CASSVRARTGELFF	TGTGCCAGCAGTGTGAGGGCTAGGACCGGGGAGCTGTTTTTT	TRBV6-1	.	TRBJ2-2
CASSLLSRGAGVNAEAFF	TGTGCCAGCAGTTTACTTTCCCGGGGGGCTGGAGTGAACGCTGAAGCTTTCTTT	TRBV27	.	TRBJ1-1
CASSARGYSGSGNTIYF	TGCGCCAGCAGTGCAAGGGGGTACAGCGGCTCTGGAAACACCATATATTTT	TRBV4-1	.	TRBJ1-3
CASSPYLGAEAFF	TGTGCCAGCAGCCCCTACCTAGGCGCTGAAGCTTTCTTT	TRBV7-6	.	TRBJ1-1
CNGQGAVMDEKLFF	TGTAACGGACAGGGGGCGGTTATGGATGAAAAACTGTTTTTT	TRBV4-2	TRBD1	TRBJ1-4
CASSPASGSVRNEQFF	TGCGCCAGCAGCCCGGCTAGCGGGAGCGTAAGGAATGAGCAGTTCTTC	TRBV5-1	TRBD2	TRBJ2-1
CASSLEAGELFF	TGCGCCAGCAGCCTAGAAGCCGGGGAGCTGTTTTTT	TRBV5-1	.	TRBJ2-2
CASSERALRLFNEQFF	TGTGCCAGCAGTGAAAGGGCCTTACGACTATTCAATGAGCAGTTCTTC	TRBV2	.	TRBJ2-1
CASSWDSNSPLHF	TGTGCCAGCAGTTGGGACAGCAATTCACCCCTCCACTTT	TRBV7-2	TRBD1	TRBJ1-6
CASSPSRVGETQYF	TGTGCCAGCAGCCCGTCCAGGGTTGGGGAGACCCAGTACTTC	TRBV6-6	.	TRBJ2-5
CASSLERGAGTDTQYF	TGCGCCAGCAGCCTAGAGCGGGGGGCCGGGACAGATACGCAGTATTTT	TRBV4-1	TRBD2	TRBJ2-3